This is a list of T cell receptor beta chains from one sample in a study of early T cells in non-severe SARS-CoV-2 infection. One entry per CDR3 protein, called by TCRdb with MiXCR from the 5' RACE reads. The data hold some 62,000 distinct CDR3 sequences, with roughly 9% observed a single time. The sample here was whole blood, taken at baseline. The receptors originated from an adult who was a healthcare worker with PCR-confirmed SARS-CoV-2 infection or an uninfected control (not recorded which). Each CDR3 is given with its conserved first and last residue. The order of the fields is V gene, J gene, D gene, clone size, CDR3 protein, CDR3 DNA. The D gene is left open where the match is weak. Only some rows state a clone size, as once, few, many or a class for expanded clones.

TRBV24-1	TRBJ2-5	NA	NA	CATSDPRGGRETQYF	TGTGCCACCAGTGACCCGAGGGGGGGGCGAGAGACCCAGTACTTC
TRBV6-6	TRBJ2-6	NA	many	CASSYAPDAWSGANVLTF	TGTGCCAGCAGTTACGCACCGGACGCATGGAGTGGGGCCAACGTCCTGACTTTC
TRBV24-1	TRBJ2-2	TRBD1	NA	CATGRDSTNTGELFF	TGTGCCACCGGAAGGGACAGTACGAACACCGGGGAGCTGTTTTTT
TRBV7-9	TRBJ2-7	NA	NA	CASSLGLFTYEQYF	TGTGCCAGCAGCTTAGGCCTATTTACCTACGAGCAGTACTTC
TRBV7-2	TRBJ2-7	TRBD1	few	CASSFPDRGLYEQYF	TGTGCCAGCAGCTTCCCCGACAGGGGGCTGTACGAGCAGTACTTC
TRBV6-5	TRBJ2-4	NA	few	CASSYDGVPSKNIQYF	TGTGCCAGCAGTTACGATGGGGTCCCGTCCAAAAACATTCAGTACTTC
TRBV5-5	TRBJ2-1	NA	many	CASTTVGRGARNEQFF	TGTGCCAGCACCACGGTCGGTCGGGGGGCGCGTAATGAGCAGTTCTTC
TRBV7-7	TRBJ2-1	TRBD2	many	CASSLAGANEQFF	TGTGCTAGCAGCTTGGCGGGAGCCAATGAGCAGTTCTTC
TRBV29-1	TRBJ2-3	TRBD1	NA	CSVVGTGSPDTQYF	TGCAGCGTTGTAGGGACAGGGTCGCCAGATACGCAGTATTTT
TRBV20-1	TRBJ2-5	NA	NA	CSAPPPGEAETQYF	TGCAGTGCTCCCCCCCCGGGAGAAGCGGAGACCCAGTACTTC
TRBV9	TRBJ2-5	TRBD2	many	CASSVASGRVETQYF	TGTGCCAGCAGCGTAGCCAGCGGGAGAGTGGAGACCCAGTACTTC
TRBV20-1	TRBJ2-1	NA	few	CSANSRGDEQFF	TGCAGTGCTAATTCCCGGGGCGATGAGCAGTTCTTC
TRBV3-1	TRBJ2-7	TRBD2	few	CASSLLAGDYEQYF	TGTGCCAGCAGCCTCTTAGCGGGAGACTACGAGCAGTACTTC
TRBV19	TRBJ1-5	NA	many	CASAPGNQPQHF	TGTGCCAGTGCACCGGGCAATCAGCCCCAGCATTTT
TRBV6-1	TRBJ1-2	NA	many	CASQRGGLEGYTF	TGTGCCAGCCAACGGGGTGGCCTGGAGGGCTACACCTTC
TRBV10-3	TRBJ2-2	TRBD2	NA	CAIRPTSGGNTGELFF	TGTGCCATCAGGCCGACTAGCGGGGGGAACACCGGGGAGCTGTTTTTT
TRBV7-9	TRBJ1-1	NA	many	CASSLGTYLNTEAFF	TGTGCCAGCAGCTTAGGGACCTACTTGAACACTGAAGCTTTCTTT
TRBV6-2/TRBV6-3	TRBJ1-1	NA	many	CASSYRRTEVFF	TGTGCCAGCAGTTATAGGAGGACTGAAGTTTTCTTT
TRBV20-1	TRBJ2-3	NA	few	CSAPGGGEDRTQYF	TGCAGTGCCCCTGGTGGCGGAGAGGATAGAACGCAGTATTTT
TRBV11-2	TRBJ2-7	NA	NA	CASSPGIADDYEQYF	TGTGCCAGCAGCCCCGGGATAGCGGACGACTACGAGCAGTACTTC
TRBV5-6	TRBJ1-2	TRBD1	NA	CASSLGTGVNNYGYTF	TGTGCCAGCAGCTTGGGGACAGGGGTCAACAACTATGGCTACACCTTC
TRBV18	TRBJ2-5	TRBD1	few	CASSGDRTEETQYF	TGTGCCAGCTCAGGGGACAGGACGGAAGAGACCCAGTACTTC
TRBV11-3	TRBJ2-3	TRBD2	NA	CASSLQGLRGGPDTQYF	TGTGCCAGCAGCCTCCAGGGCCTGCGCGGGGGACCAGATACGCAGTATTTT
TRBV11-2	TRBJ2-5	TRBD1	NA	CASSAGGQGASQETQYF	TGTGCCAGCAGCGCTGGGGGACAGGGGGCATCCCAAGAGACCCAGTACTTC
TRBV30	TRBJ2-5	TRBD1	NA	CAWSVLGTGKETQYF	TGTGCCTGGAGTGTACTCGGGACAGGGAAAGAGACCCAGTACTTC
TRBV3-1	TRBJ2-7	NA	many	CASSQDLARGHEQYF	TGTGCCAGCAGCCAAGATCTTGCCAGGGGTCACGAGCAGTACTTC
TRBV7-9	TRBJ2-2	TRBD1	many	CASRTGGNTGELFF	TGTGCCAGCCGTACAGGGGGGAACACCGGGGAGCTGTTTTTT
TRBV5-1	TRBJ1-1	NA	few	CASSLLGGMNTEAFF	TGCGCCAGCAGCTTGTTGGGTGGAATGAACACTGAAGCTTTCTTT
TRBV7-6	TRBJ2-5	NA	few	CASSSRSETQYF	TGTGCCAGCAGCTCACGATCGGAGACCCAGTACTTC
TRBV6-2/TRBV6-3	TRBJ1-1	NA	medium-sized	CASESGSAEAFF	TGTGCCAGCGAGTCGGGTTCTGCTGAAGCTTTCTTT
TRBV20-1	TRBJ1-3	NA	NA	CSARDRARGSGNTIYF	TGCAGTGCTAGAGATCGGGCAAGGGGCTCTGGAAACACCATATATTTT
TRBV7-2	TRBJ2-7	NA	few	CASSLAGTSRYYEQYF	TGTGCCAGCAGCTTAGCGGGAACTAGCAGATACTACGAGCAGTACTTC
TRBV15	TRBJ1-5	NA	many	CATSSTGRSNQPQHF	TGTGCCACCAGCAGTACAGGGAGGAGCAATCAGCCCCAGCATTTT
TRBV5-1	TRBJ2-7	NA	few	CASSLDRDPYEQYF	TGCGCCAGCAGCTTGGACAGGGACCCCTACGAGCAGTACTTC
TRBV3-1	TRBJ2-2	TRBD2	many	CASSQVGLAGGGASPTGELFF	TGTGCCAGCAGCCAAGTGGGACTAGCGGGAGGTGGAGCCAGTCCAACCGGGGAGCTGTTTTTT
TRBV19	TRBJ2-2	TRBD1	few	CASSTNRGRITGELFF	TGTGCCAGTAGTACCAACAGGGGGAGAATCACCGGGGAGCTGTTTTTT
TRBV3-1	TRBJ1-1	NA	NA	CASTAMGPGTEAFF	TGTGCCAGCACCGCCATGGGGCCGGGCACTGAAGCTTTCTTT
TRBV11-1	TRBJ2-2	TRBD2	many	CASRRTSGRANTGELFF	TGTGCCAGCAGACGGACTAGCGGGAGGGCGAACACCGGGGAGCTGTTTTTT
TRBV27	TRBJ1-1	NA	NA	CASRPNRNTEAFF	TGTGCCAGCAGGCCCAACAGGAACACTGAAGCTTTCTTT
TRBV10-3	TRBJ1-2	NA	NA	CAISGALNYGYTF	TGTGCCATCAGTGGAGCCCTCAACTATGGCTACACCTTC